This T cell receptor (beta chain) was captured by sequencing in a study of blood T cell repertoires in COVID-19. The CDR3 is 15 amino acids. Germline loops: CDR1 LGHNA, CDR2 YSLEER. V lost 3 bases, J lost 6 bases, and 17 bases lay in between. As originally analysed: The authors estimated nucleated cell counts from reference gene primer amplification. Profiling relied on immunoSEQ multiplex PCR, and the TCRdb table lists in-frame clones only, not all of them. That table gives V, J and clone size, and the DNA gave D and trimming. This table has about 43,000 clones, 80% to 90% appearing once. The receptor comes from a man in his sixties with active COVID-19. This chain uses TRBV4-3 with TRBJ1-2; no clear D. The sample comprised peripheral blood. DNA for the CDR3: TGCGCCAGCAGCCAGGAACCGGGAGCGAAACATGGCTACACCTTC. Its translation: CASSQEPGAKHGYTF.